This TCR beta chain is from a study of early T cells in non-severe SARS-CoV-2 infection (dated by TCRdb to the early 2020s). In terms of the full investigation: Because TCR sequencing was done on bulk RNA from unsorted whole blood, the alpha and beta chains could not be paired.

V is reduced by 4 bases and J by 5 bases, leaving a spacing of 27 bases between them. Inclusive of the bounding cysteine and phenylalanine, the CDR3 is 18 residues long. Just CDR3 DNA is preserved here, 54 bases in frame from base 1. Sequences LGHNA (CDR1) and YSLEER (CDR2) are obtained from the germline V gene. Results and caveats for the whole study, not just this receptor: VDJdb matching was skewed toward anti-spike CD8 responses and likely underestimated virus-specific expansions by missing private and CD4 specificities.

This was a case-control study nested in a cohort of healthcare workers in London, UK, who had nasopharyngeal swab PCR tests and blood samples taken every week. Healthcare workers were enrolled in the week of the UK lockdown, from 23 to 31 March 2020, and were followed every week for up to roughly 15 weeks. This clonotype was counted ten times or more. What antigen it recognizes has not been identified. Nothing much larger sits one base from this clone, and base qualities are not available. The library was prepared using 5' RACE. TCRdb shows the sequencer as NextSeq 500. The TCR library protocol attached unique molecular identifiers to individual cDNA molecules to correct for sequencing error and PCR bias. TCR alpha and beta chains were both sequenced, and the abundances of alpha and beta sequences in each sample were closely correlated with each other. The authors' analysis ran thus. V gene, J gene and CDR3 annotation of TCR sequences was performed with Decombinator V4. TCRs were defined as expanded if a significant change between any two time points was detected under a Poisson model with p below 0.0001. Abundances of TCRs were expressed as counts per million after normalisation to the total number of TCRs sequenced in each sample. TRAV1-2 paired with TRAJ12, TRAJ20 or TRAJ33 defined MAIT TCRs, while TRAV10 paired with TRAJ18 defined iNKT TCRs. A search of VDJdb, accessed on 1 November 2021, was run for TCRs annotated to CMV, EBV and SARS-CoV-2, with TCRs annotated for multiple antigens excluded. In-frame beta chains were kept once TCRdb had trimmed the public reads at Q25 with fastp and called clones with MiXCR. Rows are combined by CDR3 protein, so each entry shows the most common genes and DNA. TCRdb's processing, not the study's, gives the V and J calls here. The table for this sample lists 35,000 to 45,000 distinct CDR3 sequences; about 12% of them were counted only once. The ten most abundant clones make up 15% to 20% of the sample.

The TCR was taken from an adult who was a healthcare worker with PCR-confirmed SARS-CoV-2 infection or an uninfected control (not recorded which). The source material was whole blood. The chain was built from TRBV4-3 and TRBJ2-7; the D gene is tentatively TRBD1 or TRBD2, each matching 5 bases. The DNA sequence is TGCGCCAGCAGCCCGAGACGTCAAGAGGGTGCCCAAGGGGACGAGCAGTACTTC. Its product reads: CASSPRRQEGAQGDEQYF.